This paragraph reports one T cell receptor beta chain. Its antigen is currently not known. Per-nucleotide qualities are absent, and no much larger clonotype sits a single base away. The sample comes from a study of blood T cell repertoires in COVID-19 (dated by TCRdb to between 2020 and 2021). As for the study more broadly: Samples from collaborators originated in the United States, Italy and Spain and spanned both the acute and convalescent phases of COVID-19. The material from the prospective study consisted of cDNA or gDNA derived from T cells, B-cell-depleted T cells, or PBMCs. Subjects who had been exposed to COVID-19, were actively infected with it, or had recovered from it provided the deeply sampled blood TCRbeta repertoires that made up the dataset. The repertoires were released in a freely available public database intended as a resource for research on the immune response to SARS-CoV-2. Samples were obtained from the ongoing ImmuneRACE study (first 160 participants) and from 1,000 to 1,500 subjects provided by 6 global collaborators. Sample metadata almost always included a de-identified subject ID, COVID-19 status, age in years and sex. HLA class I and class II types, where available, came from metadata supplied by the sample provider rather than from assay-based typing.

The immunoSEQ Assay, a bias-controlled multiplex PCR, was used to amplify TCRbeta CDR3 regions from genomic DNA. The published analysis was carried out like this. The number of nucleated cells in each sample was estimated by amplification of reference gene primers within the assay. To quantify the absolute abundance of each unique TCRbeta CDR3 rearrangement, sequence reads were collapsed and filtered. Productive Simpson clonality was computed per sample as the square root of Simpson's diversity index over productive rearrangements. TCRdb took this table from immuneACCESS and kept in-frame rearrangements with V and J called. Such tables lack part of the clones; where checked against another copy, unresolved V genes explain under half of the gap, and the rest is unexplained. The V and J calls and clone size were taken over from that table, and D and trimming were inferred from the DNA. Recorded for this sample are some 420,000 clones; 80% to 90% of them occurred a single time. In total, the top ten clones hold 0.9% to 1.2% of the sample.

The germline V gene (reference sequence) yields SEHNR for CDR1 and FQNEAQ for CDR2. V loses 8 bases of germline sequence and J loses 5 bases, and the interval between the two ends is 13 bases. The CDR3, cysteine through phenylalanine, is 13 amino acids long. Only CDR3 DNA is held: 39 bases, read in frame from base 1. Enrolling through a virtual design, the prospective study's participants ranged in age from about 18 to 89 years and lived across more than 20 United States geographic areas. Cohort assignment in the prospective study relied on participant-reported clinical history from a screening survey and a study questionnaire. Recovered participants in ImmuneRACE Cohort 3 were defined by two consecutive negative NP/OP PCR tests, clearance by a healthcare professional, or resolution of symptoms. In the prospective study, mobile phlebotomists collected whole blood, serum and a nasopharyngeal or oropharyngeal swab from each participant. Additional blood draws and questionnaires over an approximately 2-month period could optionally be provided by prospective study participants. Before DNA extraction, blood samples from the prospective study were shipped at room temperature or frozen.

Results and caveats for the whole study, not just this receptor: Clinical and demographic metadata were provided uncurated, with the amount varying by source and participant.

Sequenced: PBMCs or T cells enriched from blood (not recorded which). This clonotype originated in a man aged 25 to 45 who had recovered from COVID-19. The chain joins TRBV7-9 to TRBJ1-5; the D gene is perhaps TRBD1, on 5 matching bases. The DNA sequence reads TGTGCCAGCGGGGGGAGTGGGTATCAGCCCCAGCATTTT. Its amino acids are CASGGSGYQPQHF.